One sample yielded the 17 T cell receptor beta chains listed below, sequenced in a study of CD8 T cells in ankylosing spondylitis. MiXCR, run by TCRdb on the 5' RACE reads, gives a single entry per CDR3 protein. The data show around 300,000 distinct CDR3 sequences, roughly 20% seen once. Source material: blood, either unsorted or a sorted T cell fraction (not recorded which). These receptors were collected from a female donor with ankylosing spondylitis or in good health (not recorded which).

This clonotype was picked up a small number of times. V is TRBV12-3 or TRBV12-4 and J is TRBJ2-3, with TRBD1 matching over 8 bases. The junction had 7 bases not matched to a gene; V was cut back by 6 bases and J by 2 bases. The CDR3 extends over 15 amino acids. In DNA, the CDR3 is TGTGCCAGCAGCCTGGACAGGGTAATCACAGATACGCAGTATTTT. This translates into CASSLDRVITDTQYF.

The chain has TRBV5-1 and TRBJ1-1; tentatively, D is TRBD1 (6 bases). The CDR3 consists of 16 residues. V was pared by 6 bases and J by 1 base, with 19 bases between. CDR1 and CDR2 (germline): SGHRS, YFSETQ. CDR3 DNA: TGCGCCAGCACTAGGGGGACCCTAAGGGGGAACACTGAAGCTTTCTTT. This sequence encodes CASTRGTLRGNTEAFF.

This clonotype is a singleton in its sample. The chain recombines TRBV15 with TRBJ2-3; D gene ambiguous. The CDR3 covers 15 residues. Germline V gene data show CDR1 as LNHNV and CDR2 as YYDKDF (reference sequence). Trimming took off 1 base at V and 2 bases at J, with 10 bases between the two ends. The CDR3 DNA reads TGTGCCACCAGCAGAGTTTACAGCGACACAGATACGCAGTATTTT. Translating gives CATSRVYSDTDTQYF.

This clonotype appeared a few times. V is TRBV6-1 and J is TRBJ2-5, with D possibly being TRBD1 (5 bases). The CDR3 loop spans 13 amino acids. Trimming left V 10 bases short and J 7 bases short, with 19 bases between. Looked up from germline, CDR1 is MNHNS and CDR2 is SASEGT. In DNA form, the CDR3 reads TGTGCCATCCAAAACGCAGGGTTTCGGACCCAGTACTTC. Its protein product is CAIQNAGFRTQYF.

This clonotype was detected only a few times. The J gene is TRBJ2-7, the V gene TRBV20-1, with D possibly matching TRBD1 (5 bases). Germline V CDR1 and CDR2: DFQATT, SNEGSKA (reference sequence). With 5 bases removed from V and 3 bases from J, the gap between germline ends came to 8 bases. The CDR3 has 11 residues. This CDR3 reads CSAQGLYEQYF. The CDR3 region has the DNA TGCAGTGCTCAGGGTCTCTACGAGCAGTACTTC.

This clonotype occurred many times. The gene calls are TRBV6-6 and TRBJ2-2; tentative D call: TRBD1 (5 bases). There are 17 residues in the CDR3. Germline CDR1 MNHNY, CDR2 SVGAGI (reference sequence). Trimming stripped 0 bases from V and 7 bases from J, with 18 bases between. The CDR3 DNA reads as TGTGCCAGCAGTTACTCGATCAACAGGTTTGAGGTCGGGGAGCTGTTTTTT. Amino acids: CASSYSINRFEVGELFF.

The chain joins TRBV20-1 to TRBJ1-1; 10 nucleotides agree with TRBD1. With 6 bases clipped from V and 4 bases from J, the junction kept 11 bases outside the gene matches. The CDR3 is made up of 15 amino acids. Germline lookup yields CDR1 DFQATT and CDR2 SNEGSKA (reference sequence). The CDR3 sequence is CSATGTGDGTTEAFF. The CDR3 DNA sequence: TGCAGTGCGACGGGGACAGGGGACGGGACCACTGAAGCTTTCTTT.

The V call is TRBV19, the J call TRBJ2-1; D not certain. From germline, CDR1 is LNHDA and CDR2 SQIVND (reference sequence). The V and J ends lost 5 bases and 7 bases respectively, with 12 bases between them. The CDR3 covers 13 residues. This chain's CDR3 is CASSLAQVNEQFF. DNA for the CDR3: TGTGCCAGTAGTTTGGCTCAGGTAAATGAGCAGTTCTTC. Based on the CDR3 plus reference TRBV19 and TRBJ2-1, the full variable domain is DGGITQSPKYLFRKEGQNVTLSCEQNLNHDAMYWYRQDPGQGLRLIYYSQIVNDFQKGDIAEGYSVSREKKESFPLTVTSAQKNPTAFYLCASSLAQVNEQFFGPGTRLTVL.

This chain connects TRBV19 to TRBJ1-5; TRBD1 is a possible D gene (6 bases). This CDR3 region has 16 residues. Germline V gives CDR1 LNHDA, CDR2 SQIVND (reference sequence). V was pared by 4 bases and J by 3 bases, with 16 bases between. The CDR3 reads CASSNGGGASNQPQHF. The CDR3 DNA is TGTGCCAGTAGTAACGGCGGGGGGGCCTCCAATCAGCCCCAGCATTTT.

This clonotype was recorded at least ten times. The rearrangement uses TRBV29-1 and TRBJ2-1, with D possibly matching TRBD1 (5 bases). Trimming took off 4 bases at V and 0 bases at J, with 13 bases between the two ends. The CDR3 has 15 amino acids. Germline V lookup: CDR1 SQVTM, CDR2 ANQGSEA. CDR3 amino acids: CSVGRELSSYNEQFF. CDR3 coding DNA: TGCAGCGTTGGCAGGGAACTGAGCTCCTACAATGAGCAGTTCTTC.

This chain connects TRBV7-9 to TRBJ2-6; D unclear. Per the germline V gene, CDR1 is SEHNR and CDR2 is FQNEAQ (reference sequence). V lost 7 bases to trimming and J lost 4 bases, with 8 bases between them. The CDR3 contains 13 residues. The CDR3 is CASISSGANVLTF. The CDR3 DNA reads TGTGCCAGCATTTCTTCGGGGGCCAACGTCCTGACTTTC.

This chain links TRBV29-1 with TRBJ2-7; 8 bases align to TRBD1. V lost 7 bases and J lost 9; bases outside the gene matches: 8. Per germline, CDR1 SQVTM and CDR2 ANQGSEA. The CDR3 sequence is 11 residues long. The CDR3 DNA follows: TGCAGCGGCCTGGACAGGGCGCGGCAGTACTTC. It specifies CSGLDRARQYF.

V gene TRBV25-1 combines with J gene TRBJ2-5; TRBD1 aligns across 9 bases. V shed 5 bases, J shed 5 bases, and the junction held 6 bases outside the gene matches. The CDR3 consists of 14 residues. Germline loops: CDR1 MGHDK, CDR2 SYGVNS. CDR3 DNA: TGTGCCAGCAGTAGGACAGGGGTTCGGGAGACCCAGTACTTC. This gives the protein CASSRTGVRETQYF.

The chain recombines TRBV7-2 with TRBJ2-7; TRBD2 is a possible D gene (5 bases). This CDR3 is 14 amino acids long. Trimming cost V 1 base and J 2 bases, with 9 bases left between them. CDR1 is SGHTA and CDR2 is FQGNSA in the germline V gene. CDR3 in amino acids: CASSLGTRPYEQYF. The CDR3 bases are TGTGCCAGCAGCTTAGGAACTAGGCCCTACGAGCAGTACTTC. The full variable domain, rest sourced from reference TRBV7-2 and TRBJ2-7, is GAGVSQSPSNKVTEKGKDVELRCDPISGHTALYWYRQSLGQGLEFLIYFQGNSAPDKSGLPSDRFSAERTGGSVSTLTIQRTQQEDSAVYLCASSLGTRPYEQYFGPGTRLTVT.

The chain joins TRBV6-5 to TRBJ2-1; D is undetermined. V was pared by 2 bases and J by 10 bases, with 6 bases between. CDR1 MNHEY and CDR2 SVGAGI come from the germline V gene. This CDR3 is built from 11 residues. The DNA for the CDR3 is TGTGCCAGCAGTTACAAGTGGGAGCAGTTCTTC. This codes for CASSYKWEQFF.

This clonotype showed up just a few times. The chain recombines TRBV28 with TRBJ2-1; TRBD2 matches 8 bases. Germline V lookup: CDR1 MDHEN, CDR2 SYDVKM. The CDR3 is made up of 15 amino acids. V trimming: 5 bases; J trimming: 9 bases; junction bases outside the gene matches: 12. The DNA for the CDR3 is TGTGCCAGCAGTCGTGGGGGACTAGTTCAGGTTGAGCAGTTCTTC. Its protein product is CASSRGGLVQVEQFF.

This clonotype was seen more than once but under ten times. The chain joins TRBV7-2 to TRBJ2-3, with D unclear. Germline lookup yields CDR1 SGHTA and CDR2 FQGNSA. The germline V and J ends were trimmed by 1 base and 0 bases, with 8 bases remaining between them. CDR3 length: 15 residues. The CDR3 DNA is TGTGCCAGCAGCTTAGTTCCCTTTAGCACAGATACGCAGTATTTT. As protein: CASSLVPFSTDTQYF.